The 5 T cell receptor beta chains in this list originate from one sample, sequenced in a study of blood T cell repertoires in COVID-19. The protocol was immunoSEQ multiplex PCR, while the TCRdb copy is restricted to in-frame clones and leaves out a portion. In the table there are roughly 290,000 clones, roughly 91% of which are singletons. Sequences were obtained from peripheral blood. These receptors all come from a man younger than 45 with acute or convalescent COVID-19.

V and J are TRBV28 and TRBJ2-4; 7 nucleotides agree with TRBD1. The length of the CDR3 is 13 residues. V dropped 2 bases and J dropped 5; count of bases not matched to a gene: 0. Germline V gives CDR1 MDHEN, CDR2 SYDVKM. In DNA form, the CDR3 reads TGTGCCAGCAGTTTACAGGGGGAAAACATTCAGTACTTC. Translated, it gives CASSLQGENIQYF.

The V and J genes are TRBV29-1 and TRBJ2-7, with 8 bases matching TRBD1. Germline V gene sequence: CDR1 SQVTM, CDR2 ANQGSEA. CDR3 length equals 13 residues. The V and J ends lost 6 bases and 5 bases, in that order; junction bases with no gene match: 9. CDR3 in amino acids: CSVGSGQGNEQYF. The DNA of the CDR3 is TGCAGCGTCGGATCAGGACAGGGTAACGAGCAGTACTTC.

This clone is a singleton in its sample. J is TRBJ2-7 and V is TRBV5-4; D gene unclear. The CDR3 runs to 12 residues. Germline V lookup: CDR1 SGHNT, CDR2 YYREEE (reference sequence). The ends were cut back, 2 bases at V and 5 bases at J, with 8 bases in the middle. For the CDR3, the DNA is TGTGCCAGCAGCTTATTCTATAACGAGCAGTACTTC. It codes for CASSLFYNEQYF.

The chain uses TRBV6-5 and TRBJ2-5; TRBD1 matches 9 bases. The CDR3 is 14 amino acids. Germline lookup yields CDR1 MNHEY and CDR2 SVGAGI. V was pared by 4 bases and J by 5 bases, with 5 bases of the junction left unmatched. CDR3 protein: CASSFGTGGETQYF. The CDR3 DNA is TGTGCCAGCAGTTTCGGAACAGGGGGCGAGACCCAGTACTTC.

The chain carries TRBV19 and TRBJ1-5, with 7 bases that match TRBD1. The junction had 4 bases not matched to a gene; V was cut back by 6 bases and J by 5 bases. The germline CDR1 and CDR2 sequences are LNHDA and SQIVND (reference sequence). This CDR3 is 13 amino acids long. The CDR3 sequence is CASRDRPDQPQHF. The CDR3 coding sequence is TGTGCCAGTAGGGACAGGCCGGATCAGCCCCAGCATTTT.